These 12 T cell receptor beta chains were all obtained from the same sample, sequenced in a study of T cells in Graves' hyperthyroidism and ophthalmopathy. The TCR beta CDR3 regions underwent amplification using RNA transcripts as the source. An initial round of RT-PCR targeting the TCR CDR3 relied on the HTBI primer set. One entry per CDR3 protein, called by TCRdb with MiXCR from the multiplex PCR reads. The sample yields approximately 200,000 distinct CDR3 sequences, around 16% seen once. The sequencing input was blood. The receptors derive from a man aged 35-49 years with Graves' hyperthyroidism.

On this clonotype itself: This may be a read error: a much more frequent sequence differs by one nucleotide. The chain couples TRBV6-2 or TRBV6-3 to TRBJ2-7; TRBD1 matches at 9 bases. The V gene's germline CDR1 is MNHEY and CDR2 SVGEGT. The CDR3 is 15 amino acids. For the CDR3, the DNA is TGTGCCAGCAGTAACTCTGGGACAGGGAACTACGAGCAGTACTTC. This encodes CASSNSGTGNYEQYF.

DNA of the CDR3: TGTGCCAGCATTGGTCTGGGGGATCCAAACTATGGCTACACCTTC. Translation: CASIGLGDPNYGYTF. This rearrangement joins TRBV28 to TRBJ1-2; D is possibly TRBD1 (5 bases). The germline gives CDR1 MDHEN, CDR2 SYDVKM. Trimming took off 7 bases at V and 2 bases at J, with 17 bases between the two ends. The CDR3 runs 15 residues.

This clonotype was recorded at least ten times. CDR3 sequence (DNA): TGTGCCAGCACCGTTTGGGGGGCGGATCAGCCCCAGCATTTT. The encoded protein is CASTVWGADQPQHF. This rearrangement joins TRBV6-2 or TRBV6-3 to TRBJ1-5, with a possible D match to TRBD1 (6 bases). V gave up 7 bases and J gave up 5 bases, with 15 bases separating them. The CDR3 has 14 residues. Germline assignment: CDR1 MNHEY and CDR2 SVGEGT.

The sample holds a few counts of this clonotype. The chain uses TRBV28 and TRBJ1-2; no firm D call. Germline assignment: CDR1 MDHEN and CDR2 SYDVKM. The CDR3 sequence is 12 residues long. V was trimmed by 7 bases and J by 4 bases, leaving 10 bases between them. The CDR3 nucleotides read TGTGCCAGCACCTATTGGTCCTATGGCTACACCTTC. This encodes CASTYWSYGYTF.

This clonotype was detected many times. The rearrangement uses TRBV12-3 or TRBV12-4 and TRBJ1-1, with D uncertain. V lost 7 bases to trimming and J lost 7 bases, with 10 bases between them. CDR3 length: 11 residues. CDR3 nucleotides: TGTGCCAGCACCCGACGTGGTGAAGCTTTCTTT. Protein sequence: CASTRRGEAFF.

This chain links TRBV20-1 with TRBJ1-2; possibly TRBD1 for D (6 bases). Germline V lookup: CDR1 DFQATT, CDR2 SNEGSKA (reference sequence). This CDR3 is 15 amino acids long. V lost 1 base and J 7 bases, leaving 19 bases between the germline ends. The CDR3: CSARARGAQIVGYTF. CDR3 coding DNA: TGCAGTGCTAGAGCGCGGGGGGCGCAAATTGTTGGCTACACCTTC.

This clonotype was counted at least ten times. This chain uses TRBV28 with TRBJ2-2; a weak D match, TRBD1 (6 bases). The germline V gene has CDR1 MDHEN and CDR2 SYDVKM. The V and J ends lost 8 bases and 0 bases respectively, with 13 bases between them. The length of the CDR3 is 15 residues. CDR3 residues: CASRPGHTNTGELFF. The CDR3 DNA follows: TGTGCCAGCCGGCCGGGACACACGAACACCGGGGAGCTGTTTTTT.

For this clonotype: One base away lies a much larger clone, so this may be a sequencing read error. The V gene is TRBV9, the J gene TRBJ1-1; no definite D call. V lost 4 bases, J lost 1 base, and 14 bases lay in between. CDR3 size: 15 residues. From germline, CDR1 is SGDLS and CDR2 YYNGEE. CDR3 residues: CASSSRTDTNTEAFF. The CDR3 DNA follows: TGTGCCAGCAGCTCTCGGACGGATACGAACACTGAAGCTTTCTTT.

The sample holds many counts of this clonotype. The chain employs TRBV7-9 and TRBJ1-1, with 9 bases fitting TRBD1. V lost 5 bases, J lost 1 base, and 5 bases stayed unmatched. The CDR3 length is 15 residues. Germline assignment: CDR1 SEHNR and CDR2 FQNEAQ (reference sequence). This CDR3 reads CASSPGTGQNTEAFF. The CDR3 coding sequence is TGTGCCAGCAGCCCCGGGACAGGGCAGAACACTGAAGCTTTCTTT.

This clonotype was detected only a few times. The chain carries TRBV4-3 and TRBJ1-5, with unresolved D. Germline assignment: CDR1 LGHNA and CDR2 YSLEER. V lost 0 bases, J lost 3 bases, and 9 bases lay in between. The CDR3 totals 15 residues. The CDR3 region has the DNA TGCGCCAGCAGCCAAGATGTAGACCCCAATCAGCCCCAGCATTTT. Its translation is CASSQDVDPNQPQHF.

This clonotype was observed many times. The chain joins TRBV10-3 to TRBJ1-6, with a tentative D call TRBD1 (6 bases). V lost 4 bases to trimming and J lost 7 bases, with 11 bases between them. This CDR3 is 14 amino acids long. Germline V gene sequence: CDR1 ENHRY, CDR2 SYGVKD. The CDR3 nucleotides are TGTGCCATCAGTGTAGACAGGACCAATTCACCCCTCCACTTT. This gives the protein CAISVDRTNSPLHF.

The chain couples TRBV27 to TRBJ1-1; 11 nucleotides match TRBD1. Germline V gene data show CDR1 as MNHEY and CDR2 as SMNVEV (reference sequence). V lost 5 bases to trimming and J lost 1 base; unmatched junction nucleotides: 12. CDR3 length equals 18 residues. The CDR3 nucleotides are TGTGCCAGCAGTGGACAGGGGGCGCGGACGGTCTGGAACACTGAAGCTTTCTTT. Encoded protein: CASSGQGARTVWNTEAFF.